This TCR beta chain was sequenced in a study of cytomegalovirus exposure and HLA in healthy donors. 60 Vbeta and 13 Jbeta primers were used in PCR. The data were produced by immunoSEQ multiplex PCR, yet TCRdb's version contains in-frame clones alone and is incomplete. The sample contains 110,000 or so clones, nearly 80% of which appear only once. CDR1 is LGHNT, CDR2 FRNRAP, per germline. CDR3 length equals 13 residues. With V trimmed by 4 bases and J by 6 bases, 4 bases remained unmatched. A single count supports this clone. Sequencing was performed on PBMCs. The chain employs TRBV12-5 and TRBJ2-7, with TRBD1 identical over 9 bases. The clonotype originates from a man between 25 and 39 years old in good health and CMV-seronegative. The chain's CDR3 is CASGWGTGFEQYF. The CDR3 region has the DNA TGTGCTAGTGGTTGGGGGACAGGGTTCGAGCAGTACTTC.